The text below deals with one TCR beta chain. Its target is not known. The CDR3 length is 17 residues. Germline assignment: CDR1 MGHRA and CDR2 YSYEKL. The J segment lost 2 bases and the V segment lost 0 bases, leaving 6 bases of the junction unmatched. It was with 60 Vbeta and 13 Jbeta primers that the PCR ran. The repertoire was sequenced with immunoSEQ multiplex PCR; TCRdb's copy has only in-frame clones and lacks some. The sample has 140,000 to 150,000 clones, 78% seen once; the top ten hold about 3%. This entry belongs to a study of cytomegalovirus exposure and HLA in healthy donors. Study as a whole: Early release data held 85 million to 95 million unique TCRs from HLA-typed donors. Study findings and constraints: Per a prior analysis, the majority of TCR beta V segments were productive roughly 87% or roughly 30% of the time. A few CMV-associated chains were confirmed in vitro to be specific for CMV antigens. Highly shared variants forming one cluster were likely a sequencing artifact.

This chain joins TRBV4-1 and TRBJ2-3; 9 positions agree with TRBD2. Sequenced input: PBMCs. The sequence was obtained from a man aged 40-55 years in good health and CMV-seropositive. The CDR3 DNA reads as TGCGCCAGCAGCCAAGATCGCGCGGGAGGGCCCACAGATACGCAGTATTTT. Protein: CASSQDRAGGPTDTQYF.